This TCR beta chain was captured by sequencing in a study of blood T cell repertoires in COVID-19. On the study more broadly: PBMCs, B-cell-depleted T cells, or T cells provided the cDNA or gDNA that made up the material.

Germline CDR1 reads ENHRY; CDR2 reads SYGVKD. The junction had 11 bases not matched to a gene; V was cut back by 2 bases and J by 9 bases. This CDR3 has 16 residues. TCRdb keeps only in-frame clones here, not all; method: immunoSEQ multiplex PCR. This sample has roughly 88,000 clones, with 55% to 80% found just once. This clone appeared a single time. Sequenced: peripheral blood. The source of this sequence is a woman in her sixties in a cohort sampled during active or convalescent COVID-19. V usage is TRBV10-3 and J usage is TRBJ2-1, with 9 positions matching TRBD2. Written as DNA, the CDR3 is TGTGCCATCAGTGAGAGGGCGGCGGGGGGGCTCTCTGAGCAGTTCTTC. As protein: CAISERAAGGLSEQFF.